Listed below are T cell receptor beta chains from one sample, sequenced in a study of OX40 agonist ivuxolimab in advanced cancers. TCRdb's copy holds only in-frame clones and misses some; the assay was immunoSEQ multiplex PCR. In the table there are about 95,000 clones, 75% to 95% of which are singletons. The specimen was CD4+ or CD8+ T cells sorted from blood, collected in a trial of the OX40 agonist ivuxolimab. All receptors come from an adult with an advanced solid tumor such as melanoma, head and neck, liver or kidney cancer. The CDR3 runs from the conserved cysteine through the conserved F or W. A D gene is named only where the DNA matches it firmly. Not every row has a clone size; where given, it reads once, few, many or a size class.

>-|12|-|TRBV28|TRBJ1-4
TGTGCCAGCAGTTCTCGTAATGAAAAACTGTTTTTT
CASSSRNEKLFF
>-|16|TRBD1|TRBV27|TRBJ1-1
TGTGCCAGCAGTCCCGGACAGGGAGTCTTCAACACTGAAGCTTTCTTT
CASSPGQGVFNTEAFF
>-|17|-|TRBV2|TRBJ2-5
TGTGCCAGCAGTGCTCGACCGGGACTTGACCGTCAAGAGACCCAGTACTTC
CASSARPGLDRQETQYF
>-|13|-|TRBV7-2|TRBJ1-1
TGTGCCAGCAGCTTAGTAATGTACACTGAAGCTTTCTTT
CASSLVMYTEAFF
>-|11|-|TRBV20-1|TRBJ2-3
TGCAGTGCTGGGTGGGCAGATACGCAGTATTTT
CSAGWADTQYF
>-|13|-|TRBV28|TRBJ1-3
TGTGCCACCTCCGGGAGGGGTGGAAACACCATATATTTT
CATSGRGGNTIYF
>-|12|-|TRBV18|TRBJ2-1
TGTGCCAGCTCACCCTTACAGGGAGGGCAGTTCTTC
CASSPLQGGQFF
>once|13|TRBD1|TRBV11-2|TRBJ1-2
TGTGCCAGCAGCTTGACAGGGGACTATGGCTACACCTTC
CASSLTGDYGYTF
>-|14|-|TRBV28|TRBJ2-2
TGTGCCAGCAGCGGCAGTCTTTACACCGGGGAGCTGTTTTTT
CASSGSLYTGELFF
>few|14|-|TRBV5-8|TRBJ1-2
TGTGCCAGCAGCTTGAAGGCGGCAAACTATGGCTACACCTTC
CASSLKAANYGYTF
>-|14|-|TRBV5-1|TRBJ1-1
TGCGCCAGCAGCTACCAGGGGCGGGATACTGAAGCTTTCTTT
CASSYQGRDTEAFF
>-|16|TRBD2|TRBV5-1|TRBJ2-5
TGCGCCAGCAGCTTTTTAGCTAGCGGGAGCGGGGAGACCCAGTACTTC
CASSFLASGSGETQYF
>-|13|-|TRBV10-3|TRBJ2-7
TGTGCCATCAGTGAGCCAGGGAAGACCGAGCAGTACTTC
CAISEPGKTEQYF
>-|13|-|TRBV7-2|TRBJ2-5
TGTGCCAGCAGCAACAGTGGGGGCAAGACCCAGTACTTC
CASSNSGGKTQYF
>-|17|TRBD2|TRBV18|TRBJ2-1
TGTGCCAGCTCACCTCCGGGACTAGCGGGAGGTGCCAATGAGCAGTTCTTC
CASSPPGLAGGANEQFF
>once|15|-|TRBV28|TRBJ2-7
TGTGCCAGCAGTGCCCCTCGACCTAGCCCGGACGAGCAGTACTTC
CASSAPRPSPDEQYF
>once|14|-|TRBV6-6|TRBJ1-1
TGTGCCAGCCTTTTGGGGCAGGTGAACACTGAAGCTTTCTTT
CASLLGQVNTEAFF
>-|11|-|TRBV11-2|TRBJ2-3
TGTGCCAGCAGCTTCGATCATACGCAGTATTTT
CASSFDHTQYF
>once|16|TRBD1|TRBV5-3|TRBJ2-3
TGTGCCAGAAGGCAGCGATCGGGACAGAGGACAGATACGCAGTATTTT
CARRQRSGQRTDTQYF
>-|14|-|TRBV10-3|TRBJ2-3
TGTGCCATCAGTGAGGGGCATTACACAGATACGCAGTATTTT
CAISEGHYTDTQYF
>-|13|-|TRBV5-1|TRBJ1-1
TGCGCCAGCAGCTTGAGTGAGTCGGGTGAAGCTTTCTTT
CASSLSESGEAFF
>-|14|-|TRBV5-1|TRBJ2-1
TGCGCCAGCAGCCTACAGAGGGGTCAGGGTGAGCAGTTCTTC
CASSLQRGQGEQFF
>-|11|-|TRBV14|TRBJ2-1
TGTGCCAGCAGCCAGTACAATGAGCAGTTCTTC
CASSQYNEQFF
>-|13|-|TRBV19|TRBJ1-2
TGTGCCAGTAGTGCACACCAGGGCGGTGGCTACACCTTC
CASSAHQGGGYTF
>-|15|-|TRBV11-2|TRBJ2-3
TGTGCCAGCAGCTACCTCGGCGGGACCACAGATACGCAGTATTTT
CASSYLGGTTDTQYF
>-|16|-|TRBV11-2|TRBJ1-3
TGTGCCAGCAGCTCCCAGTTCTCGGTGGGTGGCGGCACCATATATTTT
CASSSQFSVGGGTIYF
>-|15|TRBD1|TRBV28|TRBJ2-7
TGTGCCAGTTTACGACAGGGGTCATCCACCTACGAGCAGTACTTC
CASLRQGSSTYEQYF
>-|16|-|TRBV9|TRBJ2-4
TGTGCCAGCAGCGTCGGGGCAGGGAAGGCCAAAAACATTCAGTACTTC
CASSVGAGKAKNIQYF
>-|16|TRBD1|TRBV28|TRBJ2-2
TGTGCCAGCAGTTGGGGGACAGGGGGAAGAACCGGGGAGCTGTTTTTT
CASSWGTGGRTGELFF
>-|16|TRBD1|TRBV2|TRBJ2-7
TGTGCCAGTAGCATCTCGGGGGACAGGGGGCCGTACGAGCAGTACTTC
CASSISGDRGPYEQYF
>-|13|-|TRBV11-2|TRBJ1-2
TGTGCCAGCAGCTTAGGTTTCCAGTATGGCTACACCTTC
CASSLGFQYGYTF
>-|13|-|TRBV18|TRBJ2-7
TGTGCCAGCTCACCGGCCGGGGCCTACGAGCAGTACTTC
CASSPAGAYEQYF
>-|12|-|TRBV5-1|TRBJ2-1
TGCGCCAGCACCATCTTAGGGGGTGAGCAGTTCTTC
CASTILGGEQFF
>-|13|-|TRBV28|TRBJ2-2
TGTGCCAGCAGTTTAGCGGGAACCGGGGAGCTGTTTTTT
CASSLAGTGELFF
>-|12|-|TRBV5-1|TRBJ1-4
TGCGCCAGCAGCTTGGAGTCTGAAAAACTGTTTTTT
CASSLESEKLFF
>-|14|-|TRBV5-1|TRBJ2-7
TGCGCCAGCAGCCCCGCATCCACTTTCTACGAGCAGTACTTC
CASSPASTFYEQYF
>-|14|TRBD1|TRBV6-5|TRBJ1-1
TGTGCCAGCAGTTACCTCACAGGGGGCGCTGAAGCTTTCTTT
CASSYLTGGAEAFF
>-|15|TRBD2|TRBV7-3|TRBJ2-1
TGTGCCAGCAGCGCGACTAGCGCCGTAACCATGGAGCAGTTCTTC
CASSATSAVTMEQFF
>-|15|-|TRBV9|TRBJ2-3
TGTGCCAGCAGCGTACGGGGCTTAGGCACAGATACGCAGTATTTT
CASSVRGLGTDTQYF
>-|20|TRBD2|TRBV4-2|TRBJ2-3
TGTGCCAGCAGCCGCCGCGGGACTAGCGGGAGGCCAATTGGGGCAGATACGCAGTATTTT
CASSRRGTSGRPIGADTQYF
>-|14|-|TRBV7-9|TRBJ2-7
TGTGCCAGCAGCTTAGCGCAGACAGCCTACGAGCAGTACTTC
CASSLAQTAYEQYF
>once|13|-|TRBV5-6|TRBJ1-2
TGTGCCAGCAGCTTGGCAGGCGGGTATGGCTACACCTTC
CASSLAGGYGYTF
>-|14|TRBD1|TRBV14|TRBJ1-1
TGTGCCAGCAGCCACGACAGGGGAGGCACTGAAGCTTTCTTT
CASSHDRGGTEAFF
>-|16|TRBD2|TRBV9|TRBJ2-1
TGTGCCAGCAGCGTAGGTCCAGCGGGAGGTTACAATGAGCAGTTCTTC
CASSVGPAGGYNEQFF
>-|16|TRBD2|TRBV28|TRBJ2-7
TGTGCCAGCAGTAATCTAGCGGGTACCAGCTCCTACGAGCAGTACTTC
CASSNLAGTSSYEQYF